This T cell receptor (beta chain) was identified in a study of blood T cells in healthy people across ages. Alongside a J-beta primer mix, a sample-barcoded 5' primer served in a second PCR lasting about 7 to 11 cycles. TCRdb fed the 5' RACE reads into MiXCR, producing one record per CDR3 protein. The sample contains about 780,000 distinct CDR3 sequences, roughly 24% of which appear only once. This sample also appeared in a second study, on T cells of mothers and their children. That paper adds: Mother-child pairs who were related displayed a slightly higher overlap than unrelated pairs, a difference that was non-significant.

This clonotype was obtained from a boy between 10 and 17 years old in good health. The sample was blood.

The CDR3 DNA reads TGTGCCAGCAGTGAAGGGGGACGGGGGTTTGATGGCTACACCTTC. Amino acid sequence: CASSEGGRGFDGYTF. The genes are TRBV6-1 and TRBJ1-2; D is perhaps TRBD1 (5 bases). The CDR3 length is 15 residues. The V gene's germline CDR1 is MNHNS and CDR2 SASEGT. Trimming removed 1 base from V and 6 bases from J, with 15 bases in between.